This is a list of T cell receptor beta chains from one sample in a study of cytomegalovirus exposure and HLA in healthy donors. Sequenced by immunoSEQ multiplex PCR; TCRdb stores in-frame clones only, minus some. The data hold about 190,000 clones, with 81% observed a single time. The material sequenced was PBMCs. These TCRs come from a man over 45 in good health and CMV-seronegative. CDR3s include the opening cysteine and the closing phenylalanine or tryptophan. A D gene is named only where the DNA matches it firmly.

>TRBV13|TRBD2|TRBJ2-5
CASSLRTSGGSETQYF
TGTGCCAGCAGCCTCCGGACTAGCGGGGGGAGTGAGACCCAGTACTTC
>TRBV6-6|-|TRBJ2-7
CASSRGQGAYEQYF
TGTGCCAGCAGTCGGGGGCAGGGGGCCTACGAGCAGTACTTC
>TRBV12-5|-|TRBJ1-1
CASGLVREAFF
TGTGCTAGTGGTTTGGTACGGGAAGCTTTCTTT
>TRBV9|-|TRBJ2-1
CASSVGGGGPSSYNEQFF
TGTGCCAGCAGCGTAGGAGGAGGTGGGCCGAGCTCCTACAATGAGCAGTTCTTC
>TRBV15|TRBD2|TRBJ2-1
CATSRPPGTSRDEQFF
TGTGCCACCAGCAGACCTCCCGGGACTAGCAGGGATGAGCAGTTCTTC
>TRBV2|TRBD2|TRBJ2-7
CASSDGLAPYEQYF
TGTGCCAGCAGTGATGGACTAGCCCCCTACGAGCAGTACTTC
>TRBV27|TRBD1|TRBJ2-7
CASSGTAHFYEQYF
TGTGCCAGCAGCGGGACAGCACATTTCTACGAGCAGTACTTC
>TRBV27|-|TRBJ2-7
CASSPGGEQYF
TGTGCCAGCAGTCCCGGGGGCGAGCAGTACTTC
>TRBV6-1|TRBD2|TRBJ2-4
CASSDPGGLAKNIQYF
TGTGCCAGCAGTGATCCGGGAGGGCTAGCCAAAAACATTCAGTACTTC
>TRBV9|TRBD1|TRBJ2-7
CASSSTGGYEQYF
TGTGCCAGCAGCTCCACAGGGGGGTACGAGCAGTACTTC
>TRBV7-9|TRBD2|TRBJ2-5
CASSPSGGIAYF
TGTGCCAGCAGCCCCTCGGGAGGCATTGCGTACTTC
>TRBV7-2|-|TRBJ1-5
CASSSRVNQPQHF
TGTGCCAGCAGCAGCAGGGTCAATCAGCCCCAGCATTTT